The sequence of this T cell receptor (beta chain) was determined in a study of response to subunit inactivated influenza vaccine. One entry per CDR3 protein, called by TCRdb with MiXCR from the RT-PCR reads. The table has about 170,000 distinct CDR3 sequences, roughly 12% seen once. This same sample was also part of a study on T cells expressing NK-cell markers. That work adds: 5'RACE template switching with UMIs produced the TCR beta cDNA. Sorting was restricted to alpha-beta TCR T cells by an anti-gamma-delta TCR antibody in several experiments. In several donors, dominant CD3+CD56+NKG2C+ clones formed about 1.0-7.0% of CD8+ cells. Also leading the CD3+CD56-NKG2C+ fraction in several donors were these clonotypes.

The TCR comes from a man over 45 who received an inactivated influenza vaccine. The starting material was CD8+ T cells sorted from PBMCs, obtained roughly 13 days after vaccination.

The CDR3 protein is CASREEGLNIQYF. CDR3 DNA sequence: TGTGCCAGCAGGGAAGAAGGGCTAAACATTCAGTACTTC. The chain uses TRBV12-3 or TRBV12-4 and TRBJ2-4; D ambiguous. The CDR3 is 13 amino acids. Trimming stripped 6 bases from V and 6 bases from J, with 12 bases between.